These 8 T cell receptor beta chains were sequenced from one sample in a study of blood T cells in healthy people across ages. A second roughly 6 to 11 cycle PCR used barcoded and J-beta primers. TCRdb analysed the 5' RACE reads with MiXCR anew, one entry per CDR3 protein. The data hold around 2 million distinct CDR3 sequences, with around 42% observed a single time. Sample: blood. The receptors originated from a human donor in good health.

The chain couples TRBV4-3 to TRBJ2-7; TRBD2 matches 10 bases. Germline values: CDR1 LGHNA, CDR2 YSLEER. The CDR3 extends over 17 amino acids. The V and J ends lost 0 bases and 3 bases, in that order; junction bases with no gene match: 8. The CDR3: CASSQDTLAGSFYEQYF. In DNA form, the CDR3 reads TGCGCCAGCAGCCAAGATACACTAGCGGGGAGCTTCTACGAGCAGTACTTC.

The V call is TRBV20-1, the J call TRBJ1-4; unclear D gene. CDR1 DFQATT and CDR2 SNEGSKA come from the germline V gene (reference sequence). The CDR3 spans 13 residues. V lost 6 bases and J lost 6, with 14 bases in between. CDR3 DNA sequence: TGCAGTGCCGTTAACGGCGAGGATGAAAAACTGTTTTTT. This encodes CSAVNGEDEKLFF.

On this clonotype itself: One base away lies a much larger clone, so this may be a sequencing read error. The rearrangement joins TRBV29-1 to TRBJ2-7; TRBD1 matches at 7 bases. Germline loops: CDR1 SQVTM, CDR2 ANQGSEA. The CDR3 runs 12 residues. J was trimmed by 7 bases and V by 7 bases; bases with no gene match: 10. CDR3 loop: CSDTGVCGEQYF. The CDR3 nucleotides are TGCAGCGACACAGGGGTTTGCGGAGAGCAGTACTTC.

The CDR3, as DNA: TGTGCCAGCAGCCAAGATCCAAGCCCGACTGTCAACGAGGAAGGCTACACCTTC. Its protein product is CASSQDPSPTVNEEGYTF. The rearrangement uses TRBV4-2 and TRBJ1-2; D gene uncertain. Germline lookup yields CDR1 LGHNA and CDR2 YNFKEQ. The length of the CDR3 is 18 residues. The V gene lost 0 bases and the J gene lost 8 bases, with 25 bases spanning the gap.

The V and J genes are TRBV7-2 and TRBJ1-1; D ambiguous. Germline V gives CDR1 SGHTA, CDR2 FQGNSA. The CDR3 totals 13 residues. Trimming pared 5 bases from V and 1 base from J, leaving 8 bases between. The CDR3 sequence is CASSHSGNTEAFF. DNA of the CDR3: TGTGCCAGCAGCCATTCCGGGAACACTGAAGCTTTCTTT.

The chain recombines TRBV11-3 with TRBJ2-1; no definite D call. The CDR3 loop spans 16 amino acids. Germline-derived CDR1 and CDR2 are SGHNT and YENEEA. V was clipped by 1 base and J by 2 bases, with 12 bases between them. The CDR3 nucleotides are TGTGCCAGCAGCTTAGGACATCTCGGAACCTACAATGAGCAGTTCTTC. Its translation: CASSLGHLGTYNEQFF.

The chain uses TRBV5-5 and TRBJ2-5; D is possibly TRBD2 (6 bases). CDR3 length: 14 residues. Looked up from germline, CDR1 is SGHKS and CDR2 is YYEKEE (reference sequence). V lost 4 bases and J 7 bases, leaving 17 bases between the germline ends. CDR3 sequence reads: CASSLGTPGGTQYF. The CDR3 coding sequence is TGTGCCAGCAGCCTCGGGACTCCCGGTGGGACCCAGTACTTC.

This clonotype was seen only a few times. The V call is TRBV7-6, the J call TRBJ2-3, with TRBD2 matching over 12 bases. V lost 1 base and J lost 4; bases outside the gene matches: 3. The germline CDR1 and CDR2 sequences are SGHVS and FNYEAQ. This CDR3 has 16 amino acids. The CDR3 loop reads CASSLVGLAGSDTQYF. In nucleotides, the CDR3 is TGTGCCAGCAGCTTAGTCGGACTAGCGGGGTCAGATACGCAGTATTTT.